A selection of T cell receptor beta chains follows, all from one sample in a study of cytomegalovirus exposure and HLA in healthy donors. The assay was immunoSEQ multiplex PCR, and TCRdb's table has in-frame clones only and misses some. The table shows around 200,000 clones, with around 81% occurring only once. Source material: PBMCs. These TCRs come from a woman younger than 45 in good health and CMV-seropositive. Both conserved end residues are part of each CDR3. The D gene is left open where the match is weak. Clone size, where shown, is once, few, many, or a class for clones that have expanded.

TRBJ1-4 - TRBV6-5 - TGTGCCAGCAGCTCTACTGCAACTAATGAAAAACTGTTTTTT CASSSTATNEKLFF
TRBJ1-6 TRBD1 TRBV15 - TGTGCCACCAGCCTCTCAGGGGGACTTTCACCCCTCCACTTT CATSLSGGLSPLHF
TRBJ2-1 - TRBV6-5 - TGTGCCAGCAGTTACTCGATGAGCGGAACTGAGGGTGAGCAGTTCTTC CASSYSMSGTEGEQFF
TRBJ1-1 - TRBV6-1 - TGTGCCAGCAGCGCTAGTTGGTACACTGAAGCTTTCTTT CASSASWYTEAFF
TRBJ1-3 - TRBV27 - TGTGCCAGCAGTTCGCGGACAACGAACACCATATATTTT CASSSRTTNTIYF
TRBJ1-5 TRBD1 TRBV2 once TGTGCCAGCAACTTAGGACAGGGCAATCAGCCCCAGCATTTT CASNLGQGNQPQHF
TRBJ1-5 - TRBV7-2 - TGTGCCAGCAGCTTAGGAGGGGACGGGACTTATCAGCCCCAGCATTTT CASSLGGDGTYQPQHF
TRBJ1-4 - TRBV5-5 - TGTGCCAGCAGCATGTTTGCCCCGACAGGTGAAAAACTGTTTTTT CASSMFAPTGEKLFF
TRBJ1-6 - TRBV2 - TGTGCCAGCAGTGAGCGAAGCTCCTATAATTCACCCCTCCACTTT CASSERSSYNSPLHF
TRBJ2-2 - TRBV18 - TGTGCCAGCTCACCACCGAGATCTAGTCCCACCGGGGAGCTGTTTTTT CASSPPRSSPTGELFF
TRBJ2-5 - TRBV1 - TGCACCAGCAGCCACGAAGGGACTAGCGGGCAAGAGACCCAGTACTTC CTSSHEGTSGQETQYF
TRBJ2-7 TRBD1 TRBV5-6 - TGTGCCAGCAGCTGGGGACAGGAGAGCTCCTACGAGCAGTACTTC CASSWGQESSYEQYF
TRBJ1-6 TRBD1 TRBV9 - TGTGCCAGCAGCCCCCAGGGACAGCACAATTCACCCCTCCACTTT CASSPQGQHNSPLHF
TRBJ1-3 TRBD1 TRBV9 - TGTGCCAGCAGCGTAGGGACAGGAATTTCTGGAAACACCATATATTTT CASSVGTGISGNTIYF
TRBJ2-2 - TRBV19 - TGTGCCAGTAGTATAGATCTAGGGGCGGCCGGGGAGCTGTTTTTT CASSIDLGAAGELFF
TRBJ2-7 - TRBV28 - TGTGCCAGCAGTTTAACGGGCTACGAGCAGTACTTC CASSLTGYEQYF
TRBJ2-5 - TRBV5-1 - TGCGCCAGCAGCTCAACCGGGACACTACAAGAGACCCAGTACTTC CASSSTGTLQETQYF
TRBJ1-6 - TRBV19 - TGTGCCAGTAGTGTCGACGCCGCGCGGGGGGGGTCTTCACCCCTCCACTTT CASSVDAARGGSSPLHF
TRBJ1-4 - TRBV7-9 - TGTGCCAGCAGCCCCAGGGTATCAACTAATGAAAAACTGTTTTTT CASSPRVSTNEKLFF
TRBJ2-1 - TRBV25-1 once TGTGCCAGCAGTGCGGCGGGGCTATCCTACAATGAGCAGTTCTTC CASSAAGLSYNEQFF
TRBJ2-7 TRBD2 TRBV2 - TGTGCCAGCTCTTTCGCGACTAGCGCGTACGAGCAGTACTTC CASSFATSAYEQYF
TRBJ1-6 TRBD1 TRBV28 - TGTGCCAGCAGGCCGCATACCGGGACAGGGAACTCACCCCTCCACTTT CASRPHTGTGNSPLHF
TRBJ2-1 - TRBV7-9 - TGTGCCAGCAGCTTAGGGGTAGACATCCCCAAGCAGTTCTTC CASSLGVDIPKQFF
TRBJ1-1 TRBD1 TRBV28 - TGTGCCAGCAGTGTAGTACAGGGGGCGGGGAACACTGAAGCTTTCTTT CASSVVQGAGNTEAFF
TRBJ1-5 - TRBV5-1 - TGCGCCAGCAGCTTGGCCGAACAGGGCCAGCCCCAGCATTTT CASSLAEQGQPQHF
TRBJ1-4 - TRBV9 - TGTGCCAGCAGCGTAGGACGGGGGGAAGAAAAACTGTTTTTT CASSVGRGEEKLFF
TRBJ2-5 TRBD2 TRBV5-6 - TGTGCCAGCAGCTTTTTAGCGGGAGTCGAGGAGACCCAGTACTTC CASSFLAGVEETQYF
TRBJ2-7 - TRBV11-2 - TGTGCCAGCAGCTTAGTCGTGCCGAGCGGCGAGCAGTACTTC CASSLVVPSGEQYF
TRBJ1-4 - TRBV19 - TGTGCCAGTAGCCCAGGATCAACTAATGAAAAACTGTTTTTT CASSPGSTNEKLFF
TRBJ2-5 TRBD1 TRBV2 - TGTGCCAGCAGCGGACAGGGCCGCATGTTACAAGAGACCCAGTACTTC CASSGQGRMLQETQYF
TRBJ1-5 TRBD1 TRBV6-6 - TGTGCCAGCAGTTGGGGACAGGGGGTCAATCAGCCCCAGCATTTT CASSWGQGVNQPQHF
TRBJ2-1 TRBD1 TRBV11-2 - TGTGCCAGCAGCTCCCCCCGGGGACAGCTGATCTACAATGAGCAGTTCTTC CASSSPRGQLIYNEQFF
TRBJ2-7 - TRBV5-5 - TGTGCCAGCAGCTTGGAAGTCCTAGCCTACGAGCAGTACTTC CASSLEVLAYEQYF
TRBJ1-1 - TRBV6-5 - TGTGCCAGCAGTTACTCCATAGCCGGGACAACCACTGAAGCTTTCTTT CASSYSIAGTTTEAFF
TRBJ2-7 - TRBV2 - TGTGCCAGCAGTGGACAGTTCTACGAGCAGTACTTC CASSGQFYEQYF
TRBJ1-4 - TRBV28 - TGTGCCAGCAGTTTAATCCTCCCGTCCGGAGGAAAACTGTTTTTT CASSLILPSGGKLFF
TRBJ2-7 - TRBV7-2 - TGTGCCAGCAGCTTAACTAGGAGCTCCTACGAGCAGTACTTC CASSLTRSSYEQYF
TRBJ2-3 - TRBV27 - TGTGCCAGCAGTTTAACGGTACCAAGTACAGATACGCAGTATTTT CASSLTVPSTDTQYF
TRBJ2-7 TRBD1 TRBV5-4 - TGTGCCAGCAGCCGACCGGGACAGAGCTCCTACGAGCAGTACTTC CASSRPGQSSYEQYF
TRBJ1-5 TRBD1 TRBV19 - TGTGCCAGTAGCCCAGACAGGGGCCATCAGCCCCAGCATTTT CASSPDRGHQPQHF
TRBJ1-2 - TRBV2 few TGTGCCAGCAGTGACAAGGGAGTGGGTTACTATGGCTACACCTTC CASSDKGVGYYGYTF
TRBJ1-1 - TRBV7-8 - TGTGCCAGCAGCGGACAGTTGGCGTGGTCTGAAGCTTTCTTT CASSGQLAWSEAFF
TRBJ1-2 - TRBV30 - TGTGCCTGGGACTGGGGCAGGCGCGACTATGGCTACACCTTC CAWDWGRRDYGYTF